Below are 5 T cell receptor beta chains sequenced from a single sample in a study of Graves' ophthalmopathy and Graves' hyperthyroidism. RNA served as the template for amplifying TCR beta CDR3 regions. A first-round RT-PCR used HTBI primers, followed by a second-round multiplex PCR. TCRdb passed the multiplex PCR reads through MiXCR, listing each CDR3 protein once. The table has about 50,000 distinct CDR3 sequences, more than 40% seen once; the top ten hold 4.7%. The specimen was peripheral blood. These receptors were taken from an adult woman with Graves' ophthalmopathy.

With regard to this clonotype: The CDR3 does not end in the conserved phenylalanine or tryptophan, so this is likely a read error. This chain links TRBV6-1 with TRBJ2-7; D not certain. The V gene lost 4 bases and the J gene lost 2 bases, with 12 bases spanning the gap. Germline-derived CDR1 and CDR2 are MNHNS and SASEGT. The CDR3 spans 14 residues. The CDR3 region has the DNA TGTGCCAGCAGTGGTTTGGGCGGAACCTACGAGCAGTACTAC. It codes for CASSGLGGTYEQYY.

This clonotype was seen at least ten times. V gene TRBV19 combines with J gene TRBJ2-1; 9 bases are shared with TRBD2. CDR3 length: 15 amino acids. Looked up from germline, CDR1 is LNHDA and CDR2 is SQIVND (reference sequence). Trimming cost V 6 bases and J 2 bases; bases outside gene matches: 5. The CDR3 spells CASRASGNPYNEQFF. CDR3 bases: TGTGCCAGTAGAGCTAGCGGGAACCCCTACAATGAGCAGTTCTTC.

V and J are TRBV7-2 and TRBJ1-2, with 7 bases that match TRBD1. The CDR3 consists of 15 residues. V was clipped by 5 bases and J by 3 bases; unmatched bases: 9. Germline V lookup: CDR1 SGHTA, CDR2 FQGNSA. The CDR3 is CASSQGVGNDYGYTF. The CDR3 nucleotides are TGTGCCAGCAGCCAGGGGGTGGGCAATGACTATGGCTACACCTTC.

This clonotype was seen a few times. The V call is TRBV12-3 or TRBV12-4, the J call TRBJ2-4, with 15 bases matching TRBD2. The CDR3 length is 19 residues. V was pared by 6 bases and J by 3 bases, with 12 bases of the junction left unmatched. The CDR3 nucleotides are TGTGCCAGCAGCCCTAGAGGACTAGCGGGAGGGCGGGACAAAAACATTCAGTACTTC. Translating gives CASSPRGLAGGRDKNIQYF.

The chain employs TRBV24-1 and TRBJ2-1; 7 bases map to TRBD1. Looked up from germline, CDR1 is KGHDR and CDR2 is SFDVKD. The CDR3 loop spans 15 amino acids. The J segment lost 0 bases and the V segment lost 5 bases, leaving 3 bases of the junction unmatched. The CDR3 reads CATSVSGGSYNEQFF. In DNA form, the CDR3 reads TGTGCCACCAGTGTGTCAGGGGGCTCCTACAATGAGCAGTTCTTC.